This TCR beta chain was obtained from a study of blood T cell repertoires in COVID-19. About the research overall: Whether acute or convalescent, the COVID-19 samples came from the United States, Italy and Spain. T cells, B-cell-depleted T cells, or PBMCs provided the cDNA or gDNA that served as material.

Only a few counts were recorded for this clone. CDR1 is SGDLS and CDR2 is YYNGEE in the germline V gene. The CDR3 totals 16 residues. V lost 0 bases, J lost 3 bases, and 5 bases stayed unmatched. As handled by the study authors: Estimation of nucleated cell counts relied on the amplification of reference gene primers. Clones were read by immunoSEQ multiplex PCR, and TCRdb kept only the in-frame ones, dropping some. That table is the source of V, J and clone size, and D and trimming were worked out from the DNA. Among about 59,000 clones listed, about 80% were seen once. The sequenced sample consisted of peripheral blood. The chain carries TRBV9 and TRBJ2-7, with TRBD1 identical over 11 bases. The origin of this receptor is a man aged 55-75 years with acute or convalescent COVID-19. CDR3 DNA sequence: TGTGCCAGCAGCGTAGCTACTGGGACAGGGGGCTACGAGCAGTACTTC. Translating it yields CASSVATGTGGYEQYF.